Shown below are 26 T cell receptor beta chains from a single sample sequenced in a study of T cell repertoires in ileal Crohn's disease. As for time point: neoterminal ileum biopsy at postoperative endoscopy, about 6 months after surgery. TCRdb's table, derived via immunoSEQ multiplex PCR, lists solely in-frame clones and lacks some. The sample includes roughly 60,000 clones, roughly nine tenths of them seen just once. The sample was ileal tissue. The receptors here all came from an adult with Crohn's disease.

A single count supports this clone. This chain links TRBV5-6 with TRBJ2-3; 8 nucleotides align to TRBD2. CDR1 and CDR2 from the germline V gene are SGHDT and YYEEEE. The CDR3 covers 16 residues. V trimming: 2 bases; J trimming: 3 bases; junction bases outside the gene matches: 8. CDR3 sequence: CASSLRSSSGTDTQYF. CDR3 DNA sequence: TGTGCCAGCAGCTTACGCAGTTCTAGCGGGACAGATACGCAGTATTTT.

The V and J genes are TRBV9 and TRBJ2-2, with 8 bases aligning to TRBD1. Looked up from germline, CDR1 is SGDLS and CDR2 is YYNGEE. The junction had 5 bases not matched to a gene; V was cut back by 3 bases and J by 7 bases. The CDR3 has 14 residues. This chain's CDR3 is CASSAGTGIGELFF. The CDR3 DNA sequence: TGTGCCAGCAGCGCCGGGACAGGAATCGGGGAGCTGTTTTTT.

CDR3 DNA sequence: TGTGCCAGCAGCTTTGCGGGGGGTTCCTACAATGAGCAGTTCTTC. It specifies CASSFAGGSYNEQFF. The rearrangement joins TRBV5-6 to TRBJ2-1; 8 bases are shared with TRBD2. The germline V gene encodes CDR1 SGHDT and CDR2 YYEEEE. The J segment lost 1 base and the V segment lost 2 bases, leaving 2 bases of the junction unmatched. The CDR3 has 15 amino acids.

This sequence joins TRBV29-1 and TRBJ2-1, with D possibly matching TRBD1 (5 bases). Trimming took 6 bases from V and 5 from J, leaving 14 bases between them. The CDR3 sequence is 13 residues long. Germline V gene lookup returns CDR1 SQVTM and CDR2 ANQGSEA. The CDR3 coding sequence is TGCAGCGTGATTCAGGGAAAACACAATGAGCAGTTCTTC. Residues: CSVIQGKHNEQFF.

The V gene is TRBV7-2, the J gene TRBJ1-4, with D tentatively TRBD1 (6 bases). Germline V gives CDR1 SGHTA, CDR2 FQGNSA. The CDR3 covers 16 residues. Trimming removed 5 bases at V and 4 bases at J, with 17 bases between. CDR3 protein: CASSQRQGQRNEKLFF. The CDR3 DNA reads as TGTGCCAGCAGCCAAAGGCAGGGACAACGTAATGAAAAACTGTTTTTT. Full variable domain (missing parts from reference TRBV7-2 and TRBJ1-4): GAGVSQSPSNKVTEKGKDVELRCDPISGHTALYWYRQSLGQGLEFLIYFQGNSAPDKSGLPSDRFSAERTGGSVSTLTIQRTQQEDSAVYLCASSQRQGQRNEKLFFGSGTQLSVL.

The chain employs TRBV7-3 and TRBJ2-3; maybe TRBD2 (5 bases). V was pared by 3 bases and J by 5 bases, with 15 bases between. The CDR3 is made up of 15 amino acids. Germline V gene sequence: CDR1 SGHTA, CDR2 FQGTGA. The CDR3 protein is CASSFEPNGRDTQYF. The CDR3 region has the DNA TGTGCCAGCAGCTTTGAACCAAATGGGAGAGATACGCAGTATTTT.

This rearrangement joins TRBV6-6 to TRBJ1-5; the D is unclear. Deletions cut 6 bases from V and 3 bases from J, with 18 bases between. CDR3 length: 16 residues. CDR1 MNHNY and CDR2 SVGAGI come from the germline V gene (reference sequence). The CDR3 protein is CASRFSDLSLNQPQHF. The CDR3 nucleotides are TGTGCCAGCAGATTCAGCGACCTATCGCTCAATCAGCCCCAGCATTTT.

V gene TRBV4-1 combines with J gene TRBJ2-3; D uncertain. CDR3 length: 15 amino acids. Germline CDR1 is MGHRA and CDR2 is YSYEKL. V shed 0 bases and J shed 3 bases, with 10 bases lying between them. This CDR3 reads CASSQDWPRTDTQYF. The CDR3 region has the DNA TGCGCCAGCAGCCAAGACTGGCCCCGAACAGATACGCAGTATTTT.

The genes are TRBV5-1 and TRBJ1-1; D possibly corresponds to TRBD1 (5 bases). Per the germline V gene, CDR1 is SGHRS and CDR2 is YFSETQ. Trimming shortened V by 3 bases and J by 0 bases, and 15 bases separated the two germline ends. CDR3 length equals 16 residues. CDR3 sequence (DNA): TGCGCCAGCAGCTCCCAGGGATTGTCAATGAACACTGAAGCTTTCTTT. The encoded protein is CASSSQGLSMNTEAFF.

V gene TRBV4-2 combines with J gene TRBJ1-5, with D perhaps matching TRBD1 (5 bases). CDR3 length equals 15 residues. Germline CDR1 LGHNA, CDR2 YNFKEQ. Trimming left V 0 bases short and J 4 bases short, with 10 bases between. The CDR3 region is CASSQDSQGNQPQHF. DNA of the CDR3: TGTGCCAGCAGCCAAGACTCCCAGGGAAATCAGCCCCAGCATTTT.

The rearrangement joins TRBV5-1 to TRBJ1-2; D is undetermined. This CDR3 region has 17 residues. The ends were cut back, 3 bases at V and 1 base at J, with 19 bases in the middle. Germline-derived CDR1 and CDR2 are SGHRS and YFSETQ. The CDR3: CASSYTEQRGDNYGYTF. For the CDR3, the DNA is TGCGCCAGCAGCTATACGGAGCAACGCGGGGATAACTATGGCTACACCTTC.

The J gene is TRBJ2-2, the V gene TRBV5-1, with no clear D. V shed 0 bases and J shed 3 bases, with 9 bases lying between them. The V gene's germline CDR1 is SGHRS and CDR2 YFSETQ. This CDR3 contains 15 residues. In nucleotides, the CDR3 is TGCGCCAGCAGCTTGGGGCAGGTGGACACCGGGGAGCTGTTTTTT. Its translation is CASSLGQVDTGELFF.

V is TRBV6-1 and J is TRBJ2-2; 13 nucleotides line up with TRBD2. Germline CDR1 and CDR2: MNHNS and SASEGT. Losses at the gene ends were 4 bases for V and 7 bases for J; bases not matched to a gene: 3. The CDR3 contains 15 residues. CDR3 nucleotide sequence: TGTGCCAGCAGTGGACTAGCGGGGGGCGGCGGGGAGCTGTTTTTT. It specifies CASSGLAGGGGELFF.

This chain connects TRBV4-1 to TRBJ1-1, with a possible D match to TRBD1 (6 bases). V was cut by 0 bases and J by 0 bases, with 11 bases left in between. Germline CDR1 MGHRA, CDR2 YSYEKL. The CDR3 loop spans 16 amino acids. As DNA, the CDR3 is TGCGCCAGCAGCCAAGATGCAGGACAGCTGAACACTGAAGCTTTCTTT. Its translation is CASSQDAGQLNTEAFF.

The rearrangement joins TRBV6-4 to TRBJ2-1, with a tentative D call TRBD1 (6 bases). The germline V gene encodes CDR1 MRHNA and CDR2 SNTAGT. The V and J ends lost 6 bases and 8 bases respectively, with 20 bases between them. The CDR3 length is 15 residues. Here the CDR3 DNA reads TGTGCCAGCAGCGAATCCGGGACAACCGGGTATGAGCAGTTCTTC. The encoded protein is CASSESGTTGYEQFF.

The chain carries TRBV9 and TRBJ2-3, with D maybe TRBD2 (6 bases). The CDR3 covers 17 residues. V dropped 1 base and J dropped 2 bases, with 17 bases sitting between them. CDR1 is SGDLS, CDR2 YYNGEE, per germline. DNA for the CDR3: TGTGCCAGCAGCGTAACTGCGAGGCGGGGCTACACAGATACGCAGTATTTT. This sequence encodes CASSVTARRGYTDTQYF.

This clone was counted once. The chain joins TRBV28 to TRBJ2-1; TRBD2 is a possible D gene (5 bases). V was cut by 10 bases and J by 6 bases, with 16 bases left in between. This CDR3 is built from 13 residues. The germline gives CDR1 MDHEN, CDR2 SYDVKM. The CDR3 reads CATSGLAGNEQFF. The DNA for the CDR3 is TGTGCCACCTCGGGTCTAGCAGGCAATGAGCAGTTCTTC.

The chain uses TRBV7-9 and TRBJ1-2; a possible D gene is TRBD1 (5 bases). CDR3 size: 10 residues. Germline values: CDR1 SEHNR, CDR2 FQNEAQ (reference sequence). The V gene lost 5 bases and the J gene lost 13 bases, with 11 bases spanning the gap. The CDR3 bases are TGTGCCAGCAGCCCAGGGTTAGCCACCTTC. It is translated as CASSPGLATF. Variable domain in full (rest from reference TRBV7-9 and TRBJ1-2): DTGVSQNPRHKITKRGQNVTFRCDPISEHNRLYWYRQTLGQGPEFLTYFQNEAQLEKSRLLSDRFSAERPKGSFSTLEIQRTEQGDSAMYLCASSPGLATFGSGTRLTVV.

This chain uses TRBV5-1 with TRBJ1-1, with TRBD1 identical over 8 bases. The CDR3 length is 14 residues. CDR1 is SGHRS and CDR2 is YFSETQ in the germline V gene. V lost 4 bases to trimming and J lost 8 bases; unmatched junction nucleotides: 10. The CDR3 here is CASSQTGALVEAFF. In DNA form, the CDR3 reads TGCGCCAGCAGCCAGACAGGGGCGCTGGTCGAAGCTTTCTTT.

This clone was counted a few times. V usage is TRBV4-2 and J usage is TRBJ2-1, with 8 bases aligning to TRBD2. With 0 bases clipped from V and 8 bases from J, the junction kept 12 bases outside the gene matches. The CDR3 sequence is 17 residues long. Germline assignment: CDR1 LGHNA and CDR2 YNFKEQ. CDR3 sequence reads: CASSQDSSGSFFYEQFF. CDR3 DNA sequence: TGTGCCAGCAGCCAAGATTCCAGCGGGAGTTTCTTCTATGAGCAGTTCTTC.

This sequence joins TRBV29-1 and TRBJ2-5, with 7 bases fitting TRBD1. Per germline, CDR1 SQVTM and CDR2 ANQGSEA. The CDR3 runs 17 residues. As DNA, the CDR3 is TGCACCGTGTACGACTGGAACACGAGGGACAGAGAAGAGACCCAGTACTTC. Translation: CTVYDWNTRDREETQYF.

The V call is TRBV2, the J call TRBJ2-5, with a weak D call TRBD2 (5 bases). This CDR3 comprises 14 residues. Germline V gives CDR1 SNHLY, CDR2 FYNNEI. V was cut by 2 bases and J by 7 bases, with 14 bases left in between. The CDR3 loop reads CASSESGREATQYF. The DNA for the CDR3 is TGTGCCAGCAGTGAATCTGGTCGGGAAGCGACCCAGTACTTC.

The chain is built from TRBV4-3 and TRBJ1-5; D is undetermined. Germline assignment: CDR1 LGHNA and CDR2 YSLEER. This CDR3 has 13 amino acids. Trimming left V 2 bases short and J 5 bases short, with 7 bases between. CDR3 sequence: CASSQQIDQPQHF. CDR3 nucleotide sequence: TGCGCCAGCAGCCAACAGATTGATCAGCCCCAGCATTTT.

This chain connects TRBV4-2 to TRBJ2-1; D possibly corresponds to TRBD2 (5 bases). The CDR3 sequence is 14 residues long. Germline CDR1 and CDR2: LGHNA and YNFKEQ. Trimming cost V 1 base and J 8 bases, with 12 bases left between them. The CDR3 here is CASSQATSFDEQFF. Written as DNA, the CDR3 is TGTGCCAGCAGCCAAGCAACTAGTTTCGATGAGCAGTTCTTC.

This sequence joins TRBV7-2 and TRBJ2-7, with 7 bases matching TRBD1. CDR3 length: 15 residues. Germline trimming cut 5 bases from V and 1 base from J; bases unmatched to any gene: 8. Germline V gene lookup returns CDR1 SGHTA and CDR2 FQGNSA. The CDR3 protein is CASSPTGTASYEQYF. CDR3 DNA sequence: TGTGCCAGCAGCCCAACCGGGACAGCTTCCTACGAGCAGTACTTC.

This clone is a singleton in its sample. The gene calls are TRBV19 and TRBJ2-7, with D possibly being TRBD2 (5 bases). The CDR3 spans 9 residues. Looked up from germline, CDR1 is LNHDA and CDR2 is SQIVND (reference sequence). CDR3 residues: CALGPEQYF. The DNA for the CDR3 is TGTGCACTAGGACCCGAGCAGTACTTC.